The TCR beta chain under discussion was sequenced for a study of identical twins (dated by TCRdb to the mid-2010s). About the study as a whole: The study deep-sequenced TCR alpha and beta repertoires from monozygotic twins, unrelated adults of various ages and cord blood to test whether fetal clonotypes persist. To rule out contamination, replicate twin experiments were performed at different times with different library preparation protocols. General conclusions and limits of the study: Abundant cord blood beta clonotypes had fewer insertions, young adult naive repertoires showed a similar but weaker trend, and memory repertoires showed no such trend. Because the same donors could not be followed over many years, the conclusions depended on cross-sectional statistical analysis. Recombination models systematically underestimated out-of-frame TCR alpha sharing in monozygotic twins but agreed with sharing between unrelated individuals. In beta out-of-frame sequences, excess twin sharing was weaker, because having fewer shared sequences lowered the signal-to-noise ratio. Compared with coincidental sharing between unrelated individuals, an excess of low generation-probability sequences was observed among out-of-frame TCR alpha sequences shared between twins. Zero-insertion analyses could be partly confounded by invariant T cells such as MAIT and iNKT, though diverse VJ usage argued against such confounding for most clonotypes.

The CDR3 measures 15 amino acids from cysteine to phenylalanine. Here the CDR3 DNA is all that survives: 45 bases in frame from base 1. CDR1 MGHRA and CDR2 YSYEKL are derived from the germline V gene. V is cut by 1 base and J by 3 bases, and the space between the germline ends is 13 bases. All donors were healthy Caucasians. Three pairs of female monozygotic twins, all aged 18 to 29 years, were included in the twin cohort. RNA for TCR libraries was isolated from peripheral blood mononuclear cells. This clonotype came up many times. Its antigen is currently not known. Base qualities are not provided; no much larger clone lies one nucleotide away. Libraries were built with 5' RACE. This sample was sequenced with an Illumina HiSeq 2000. A universal primer binding site was added through template switching, and the final cDNA carried a unique molecular identifier so that TCR cDNA molecules could be counted accurately. Specific primers in the conserved constant-segment region were used to synthesize first-strand cDNA for the TCR alpha and beta chains. Each cDNA library was double barcoded, with a SMART-Mk sample barcode plus Illumina barcodes, to control for contamination. TruSeq adapter sequences, together with Illumina sample barcodes, were added in two successive PCR steps. TCR alpha and beta cDNA libraries were sequenced on the Illumina HiSeq platform with custom primers. In the paper's pipeline: Unique molecular identifiers were extracted from raw reads with MiGEC, and CDR3 positions were determined with MiXCR. For each individual, recombination models were inferred using an EM algorithm with the repgenHMM and IGoR tools. The analysis of shared clonotypes was done with the tcR package in R, with sharing normalized by the product of cloneset sizes. To study raw recombination without the effects of thymic and clonal selection, out-of-frame nonproductive sequences were analyzed. In-frame beta chains were kept once TCRdb had trimmed the public reads at Q25 with fastp and called clones with MiXCR. Entries that share a CDR3 protein sequence are merged under the most common genes and DNA. The V and J calls follow TCRdb's processing rather than the paper's. The sample has under 1 million distinct CDR3 sequences on record, roughly an eighth of them singletons. The ten largest account for 1.5% to 2% of the sample.

The same data also contributed to another study, on yellow fever vaccine responses in identical twins. The second publication reports: The authors reported that the T cell response to vaccination in identical twins appeared partly convergent and partly personalized. The study precisely tracked vaccine-responding T cell clones in identical twins.

The sample was PBMCs. The chain was built from TRBV4-1 and TRBJ2-7; there is no confident call for the D gene. This sequence was found in a woman under 30 in good health. CDR3 region: CASSQGEHLGYEQYF. The base sequence is TGCGCCAGCAGCCAAGGAGAACATTTAGGCTACGAGCAGTACTTC.